The entry that follows covers one TCR beta chain sequence. Together with a sample-barcoded 5' primer, a J-beta primer mix was included in a second PCR lasting about 6 to 11 cycles. TCRdb recomputed calls from the 5' RACE reads with MiXCR, one row per CDR3 protein. The data contain 550,000 to 600,000 distinct CDR3 sequences, 25% to 30% of them singletons. The data stem from a study of blood T cells in healthy people across ages. This receptor was identified in a woman between 65 and 79 years old in good health. Sequencing input: blood.

CDR3 residues: CASSPPGAGANNEQFF. CDR3 in DNA: TGTGCCAGCAGTCCTCCGGGAGCGGGGGCTAACAATGAGCAGTTCTTC. V usage is TRBV2 and J usage is TRBJ2-1; the match to TRBD2 covers 8 bases. Looked up from germline, CDR1 is SNHLY and CDR2 is FYNNEI. The CDR3 totals 16 residues. The V gene end was trimmed by 5 bases and the J gene end by 5 bases; junction bases not matched to a gene: 11.